This is a list of T cell receptor beta chains from one sample in a study of blood T cell repertoires in COVID-19. Data came from immunoSEQ multiplex PCR; TCRdb stores just in-frame clones and leaves some out. The sample holds about 150,000 clones; 84% are singletons and the top ten take approximately 40%. Sequencing was performed on peripheral blood. The receptors come from a human donor in a cohort sampled during active COVID-19. The CDR3 runs from the conserved cysteine through the conserved F or W. A D gene is named only where the DNA matches it firmly. Only some rows state a clone size, as once, few, many or a class for expanded clones.

V	J	size	D	DNA	CDR3
TRBV6-2/TRBV6-3	TRBJ2-1	-	-	TGTGCCAGCAGTTACCCCCTATACGCGGGGGCAGCTAATGAGCAGTTCTTC	CASSYPLYAGAANEQFF
TRBV7-3	TRBJ2-2	once	-	TGTGCCAGCAGCTTATCCGGCACCGGGGAGCTGTTTTTT	CASSLSGTGELFF
TRBV19	TRBJ2-3	-	TRBD2	TGTGCCAGTAGTATTCGGCCTCCTAGCGGGAGGGTGTTTAGCACAGATACGCAGTATTTT	CASSIRPPSGRVFSTDTQYF
TRBV6-5	TRBJ2-2	-	-	TGTGCCAGCAACGGAATCGGGGCCGGGGAGCTGTTTTTT	CASNGIGAGELFF
TRBV6-5	TRBJ1-6	-	-	TGTGCCAGCCGTACGGGGGGGACCTATAATTCACCCCTCCACTTT	CASRTGGTYNSPLHF
TRBV6-5	TRBJ2-1	-	TRBD2	TGTGCCAGCAGACTAGCGGGAGCGTTCGATGAGCAGTTCTTC	CASRLAGAFDEQFF
TRBV6-6	TRBJ1-1	-	-	TGTGCCAGCAGTTACTCGGGAGACGAAGCTTTCTTT	CASSYSGDEAFF
TRBV19	TRBJ2-6	-	TRBD1	TGTGCCAGTAGTATTAGTGGGACAGCGGTTCTCTCTGGGGCCAACGTCCTGACTTTC	CASSISGTAVLSGANVLTF
TRBV19	TRBJ1-1	few	-	TGTGCCAGTAGCCCGGACAGATACACTGAAGCTTTCTTT	CASSPDRYTEAFF
TRBV3-1/TRBV3-2	TRBJ2-1	-	TRBD2	TGTGCCAGCAGCACTCGACGGGGACTAGTAAGCAATGAGCAGTTCTTC	CASSTRRGLVSNEQFF